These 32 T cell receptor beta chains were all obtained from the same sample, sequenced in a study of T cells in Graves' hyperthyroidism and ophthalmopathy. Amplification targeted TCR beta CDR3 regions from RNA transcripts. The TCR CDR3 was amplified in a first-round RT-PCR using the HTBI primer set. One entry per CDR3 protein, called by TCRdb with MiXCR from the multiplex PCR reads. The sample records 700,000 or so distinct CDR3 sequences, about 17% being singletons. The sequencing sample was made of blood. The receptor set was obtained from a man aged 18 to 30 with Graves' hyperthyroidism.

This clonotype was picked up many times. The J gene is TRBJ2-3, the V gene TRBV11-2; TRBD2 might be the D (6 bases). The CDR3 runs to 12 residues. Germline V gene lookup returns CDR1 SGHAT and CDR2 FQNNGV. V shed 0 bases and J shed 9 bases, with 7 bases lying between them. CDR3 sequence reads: CASSLDSGTQYF. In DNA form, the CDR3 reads TGTGCCAGCAGCTTAGATAGCGGAACGCAGTATTTT.

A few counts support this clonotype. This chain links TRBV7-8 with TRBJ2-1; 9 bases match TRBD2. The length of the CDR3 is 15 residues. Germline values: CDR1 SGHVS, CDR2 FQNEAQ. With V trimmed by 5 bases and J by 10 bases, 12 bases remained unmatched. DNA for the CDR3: TGTGCCAGCAGCCCGAGTAGATTAGCGGGAGACGAGCAGTTCTTC. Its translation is CASSPSRLAGDEQFF.

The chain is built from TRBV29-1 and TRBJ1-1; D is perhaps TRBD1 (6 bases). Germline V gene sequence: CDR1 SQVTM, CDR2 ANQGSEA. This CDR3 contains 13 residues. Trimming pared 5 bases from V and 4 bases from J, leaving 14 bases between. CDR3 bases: TGCAGCGTTTACAGGGCGGTGGGCACTGAAGCTTTCTTT. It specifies CSVYRAVGTEAFF.

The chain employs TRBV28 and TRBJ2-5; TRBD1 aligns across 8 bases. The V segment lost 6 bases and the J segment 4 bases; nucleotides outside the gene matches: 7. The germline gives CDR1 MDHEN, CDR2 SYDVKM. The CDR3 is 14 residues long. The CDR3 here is CASRGQASRETQYF. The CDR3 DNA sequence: TGTGCCAGCAGGGGACAGGCTAGCCGAGAGACCCAGTACTTC.

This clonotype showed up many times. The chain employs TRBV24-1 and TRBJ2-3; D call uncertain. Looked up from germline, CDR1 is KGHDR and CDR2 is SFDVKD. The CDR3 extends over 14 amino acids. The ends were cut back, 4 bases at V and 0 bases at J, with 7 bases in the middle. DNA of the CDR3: TGTGCCACCAGTGACTCTGACAGCACAGATACGCAGTATTTT. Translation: CATSDSDSTDTQYF.

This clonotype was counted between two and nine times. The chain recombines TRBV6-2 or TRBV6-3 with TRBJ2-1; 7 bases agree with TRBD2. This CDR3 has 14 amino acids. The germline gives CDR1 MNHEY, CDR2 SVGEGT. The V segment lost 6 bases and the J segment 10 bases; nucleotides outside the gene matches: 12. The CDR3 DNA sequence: TGTGCCAGCAGCCCCCAGCGGGGCTCCGAGGAGCAGTTCTTC. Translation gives CASSPQRGSEEQFF.

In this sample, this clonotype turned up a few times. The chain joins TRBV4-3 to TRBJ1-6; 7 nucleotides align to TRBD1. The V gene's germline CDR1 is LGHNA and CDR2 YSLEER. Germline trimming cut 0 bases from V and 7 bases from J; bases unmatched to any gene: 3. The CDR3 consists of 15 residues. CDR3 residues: CASSQDGDRNSPLHF. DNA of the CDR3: TGCGCCAGCAGCCAAGATGGGGACAGAAATTCACCCCTCCACTTT.

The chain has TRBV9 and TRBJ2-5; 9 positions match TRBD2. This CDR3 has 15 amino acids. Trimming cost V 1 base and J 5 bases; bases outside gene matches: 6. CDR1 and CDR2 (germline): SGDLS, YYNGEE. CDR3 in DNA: TGTGCCAGCAGCGTAAGCGGGAGGATGGGGGAGACCCAGTACTTC. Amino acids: CASSVSGRMGETQYF.

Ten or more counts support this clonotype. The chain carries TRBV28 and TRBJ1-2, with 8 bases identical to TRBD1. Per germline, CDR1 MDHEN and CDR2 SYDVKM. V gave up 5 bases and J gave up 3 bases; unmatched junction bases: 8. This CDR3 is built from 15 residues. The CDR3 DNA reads TGTGCCAGCAGTGAGGGGGCAGGGGGCCACTATGGCTACACCTTC. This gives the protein CASSEGAGGHYGYTF.

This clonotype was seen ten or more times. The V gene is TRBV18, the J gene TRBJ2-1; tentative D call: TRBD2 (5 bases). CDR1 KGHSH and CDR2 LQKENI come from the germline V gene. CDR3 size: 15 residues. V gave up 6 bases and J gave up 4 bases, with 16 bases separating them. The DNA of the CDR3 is TGTGCCAGCTCCCCCCTGGACTCCTTGTACAATGAGCAGTTCTTC. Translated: CASSPLDSLYNEQFF.

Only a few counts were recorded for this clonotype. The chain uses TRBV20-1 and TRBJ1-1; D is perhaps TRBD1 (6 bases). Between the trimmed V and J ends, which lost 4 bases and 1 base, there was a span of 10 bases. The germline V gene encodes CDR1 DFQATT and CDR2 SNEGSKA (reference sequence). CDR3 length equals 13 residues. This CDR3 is CSATRTENTEAFF. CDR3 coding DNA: TGCAGTGCTACCCGGACAGAGAACACTGAAGCTTTCTTT.

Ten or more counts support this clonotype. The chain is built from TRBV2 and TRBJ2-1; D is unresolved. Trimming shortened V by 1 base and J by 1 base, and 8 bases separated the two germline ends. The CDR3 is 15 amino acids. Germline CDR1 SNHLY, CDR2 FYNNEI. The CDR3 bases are TGTGCCAGCAGTGAAGGACTTGGGTCCTACAATGAGCAGTTCTTC. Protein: CASSEGLGSYNEQFF.

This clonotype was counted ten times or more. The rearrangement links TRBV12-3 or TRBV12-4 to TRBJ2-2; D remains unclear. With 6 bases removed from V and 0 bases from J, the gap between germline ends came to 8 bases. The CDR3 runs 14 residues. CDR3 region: CASRAPTNTGELFF. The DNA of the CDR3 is TGTGCCAGCAGGGCCCCCACGAACACCGGGGAGCTGTTTTTT.

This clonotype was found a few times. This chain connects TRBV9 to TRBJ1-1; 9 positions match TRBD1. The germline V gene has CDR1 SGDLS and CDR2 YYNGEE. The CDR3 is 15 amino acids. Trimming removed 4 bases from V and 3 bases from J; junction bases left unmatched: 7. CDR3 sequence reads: CASSPRTGADTEAFF. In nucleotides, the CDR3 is TGTGCCAGCAGCCCTCGGACAGGGGCCGACACTGAAGCTTTCTTT. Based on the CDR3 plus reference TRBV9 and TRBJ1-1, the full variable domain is DSGVTQTPKHLITATGQRVTLRCSPRSGDLSVYWYQQSLDQGLQFLIQYYNGEERAKGNILERFSAQQFPDLHSELNLSSLELGDSALYFCASSPRTGADTEAFFGQGTRLTVV.

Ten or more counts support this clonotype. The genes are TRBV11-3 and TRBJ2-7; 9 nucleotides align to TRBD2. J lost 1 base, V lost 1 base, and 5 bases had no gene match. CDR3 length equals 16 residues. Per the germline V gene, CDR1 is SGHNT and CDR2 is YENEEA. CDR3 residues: CASSLVLAGTSYEQYF. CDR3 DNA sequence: TGTGCCAGCAGCTTAGTGCTAGCGGGGACTTCCTACGAGCAGTACTTC.

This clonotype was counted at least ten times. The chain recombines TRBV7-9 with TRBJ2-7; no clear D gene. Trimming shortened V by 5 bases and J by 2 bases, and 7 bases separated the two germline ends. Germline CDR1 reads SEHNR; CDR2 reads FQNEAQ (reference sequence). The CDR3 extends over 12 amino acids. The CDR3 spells CASSPLPYEQYF. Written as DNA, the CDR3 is TGTGCCAGCAGCCCTCTCCCCTACGAGCAGTACTTC.

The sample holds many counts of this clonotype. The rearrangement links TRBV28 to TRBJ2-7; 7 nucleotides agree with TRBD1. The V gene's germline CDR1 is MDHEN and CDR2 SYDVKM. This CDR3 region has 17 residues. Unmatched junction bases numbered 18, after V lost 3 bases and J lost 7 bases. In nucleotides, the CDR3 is TGTGCCAGCAGTTTGGCACCCCGGGACAGTGCCCCGAGTGAGCAGTACTTC. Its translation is CASSLAPRDSAPSEQYF. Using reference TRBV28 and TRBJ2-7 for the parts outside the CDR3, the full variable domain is DVKVTQSSRYLVKRTGEKVFLECVQDMDHENMFWYRQDPGLGLRLIYFSYDVKMKEKGDIPEGYSVSREKKERFSLILESASTNQTSMYLCASSLAPRDSAPSEQYFGPGTRLTVT.

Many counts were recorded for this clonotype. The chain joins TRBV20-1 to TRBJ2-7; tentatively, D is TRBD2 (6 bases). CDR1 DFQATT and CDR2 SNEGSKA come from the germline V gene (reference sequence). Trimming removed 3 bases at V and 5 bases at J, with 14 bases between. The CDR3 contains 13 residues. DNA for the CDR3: TGCAGTGCTAGCATCGCGGGAAGCGACGAGCAGTACTTC. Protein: CSASIAGSDEQYF.

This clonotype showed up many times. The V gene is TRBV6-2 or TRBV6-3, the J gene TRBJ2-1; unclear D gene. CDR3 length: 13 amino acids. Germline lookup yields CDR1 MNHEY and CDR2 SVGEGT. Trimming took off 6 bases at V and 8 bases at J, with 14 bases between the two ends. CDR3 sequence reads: CASSPPGWHEQFF. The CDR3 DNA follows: TGTGCCAGCAGCCCCCCAGGTTGGCATGAGCAGTTCTTC.

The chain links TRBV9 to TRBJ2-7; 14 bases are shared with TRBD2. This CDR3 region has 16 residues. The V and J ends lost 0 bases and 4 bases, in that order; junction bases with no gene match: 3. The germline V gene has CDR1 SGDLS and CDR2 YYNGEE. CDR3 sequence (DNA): TGTGCCAGCAGCGTAGATGGGACTAGCGGGAGATACGAGCAGTACTTC. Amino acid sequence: CASSVDGTSGRYEQYF.

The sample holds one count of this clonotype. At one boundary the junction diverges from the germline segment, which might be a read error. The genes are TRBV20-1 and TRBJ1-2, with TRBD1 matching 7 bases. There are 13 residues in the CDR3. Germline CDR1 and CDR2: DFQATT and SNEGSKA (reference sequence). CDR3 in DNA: TGCGGTGCTAGAGCCGCAGGGGGTGGCGGCTACACCTTC. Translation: CGARAAGGGGYTF.

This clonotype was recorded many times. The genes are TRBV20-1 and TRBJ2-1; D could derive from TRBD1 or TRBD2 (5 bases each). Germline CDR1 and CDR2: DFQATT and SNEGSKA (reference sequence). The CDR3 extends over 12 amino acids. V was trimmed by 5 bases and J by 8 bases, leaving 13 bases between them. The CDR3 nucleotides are TGCAGTGCTCCTAATAGGGGACATGAGCAGTTCTTC. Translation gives CSAPNRGHEQFF.

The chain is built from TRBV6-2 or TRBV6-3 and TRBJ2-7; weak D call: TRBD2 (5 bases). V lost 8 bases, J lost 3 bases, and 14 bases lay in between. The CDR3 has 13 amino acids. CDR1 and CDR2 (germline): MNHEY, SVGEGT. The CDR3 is CASPLHGGYEQYF. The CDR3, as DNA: TGTGCCAGCCCCCTCCACGGAGGCTACGAGCAGTACTTC.

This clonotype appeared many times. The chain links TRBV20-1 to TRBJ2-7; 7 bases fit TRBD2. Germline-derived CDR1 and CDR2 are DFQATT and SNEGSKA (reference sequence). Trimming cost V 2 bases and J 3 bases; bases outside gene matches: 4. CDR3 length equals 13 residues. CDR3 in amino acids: CSARWRESYEQYF. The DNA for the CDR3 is TGCAGTGCTAGATGGCGGGAGAGCTACGAGCAGTACTTC.

The CDR3 region is CSGDRESTEAFF. For the CDR3, the DNA is TGCAGCGGGGACAGGGAGAGCACTGAAGCTTTCTTT. V is TRBV29-1 and J is TRBJ1-1, with 9 bases matching TRBD1. The V gene's germline CDR1 is SQVTM and CDR2 ANQGSEA. With V trimmed by 7 bases and J by 4 bases, 4 bases remained unmatched. The CDR3 contains 12 residues.

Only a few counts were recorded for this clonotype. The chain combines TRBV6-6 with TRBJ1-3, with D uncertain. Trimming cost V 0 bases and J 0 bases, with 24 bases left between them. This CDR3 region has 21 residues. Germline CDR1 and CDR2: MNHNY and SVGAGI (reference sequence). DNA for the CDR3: TGTGCCAGCAGTTACTCAGACAATTGGCTTGGACGGGAATTCTCTGGAAACACCATATATTTT. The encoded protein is CASSYSDNWLGREFSGNTIYF.

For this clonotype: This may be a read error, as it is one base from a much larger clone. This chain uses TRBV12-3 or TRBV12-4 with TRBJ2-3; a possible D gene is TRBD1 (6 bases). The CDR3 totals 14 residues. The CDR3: CTTAEDSSTDTQYF. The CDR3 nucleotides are TGTACCACCGCGGAGGACAGTAGCACAGATACGCAGTATTTT.

CDR3 protein: CASDPAVGRDTQYF. The CDR3 DNA follows: TGTGCCAGTGACCCGGCCGTTGGTAGGGATACGCAGTATTTT. J is TRBJ2-3 and V is TRBV28; D call uncertain. V was trimmed by 9 bases and J by 6 bases, leaving 19 bases between them. The CDR3 is made up of 14 amino acids. Germline lookup yields CDR1 MDHEN and CDR2 SYDVKM.

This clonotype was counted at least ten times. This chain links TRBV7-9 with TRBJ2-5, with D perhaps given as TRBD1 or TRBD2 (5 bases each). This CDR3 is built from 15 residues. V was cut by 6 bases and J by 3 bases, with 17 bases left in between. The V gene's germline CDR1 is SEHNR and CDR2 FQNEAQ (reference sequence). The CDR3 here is CASRAGGRGEETQYF. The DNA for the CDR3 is TGTGCCAGCAGGGCTGGTGGTAGGGGAGAAGAGACCCAGTACTTC.

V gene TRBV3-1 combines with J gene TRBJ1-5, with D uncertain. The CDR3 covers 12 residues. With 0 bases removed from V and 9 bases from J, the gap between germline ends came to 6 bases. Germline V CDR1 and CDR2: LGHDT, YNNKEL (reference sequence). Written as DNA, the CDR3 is TGTGCCAGCAGCCAAGATTGGGGGCCCCAGCATTTT. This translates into CASSQDWGPQHF.

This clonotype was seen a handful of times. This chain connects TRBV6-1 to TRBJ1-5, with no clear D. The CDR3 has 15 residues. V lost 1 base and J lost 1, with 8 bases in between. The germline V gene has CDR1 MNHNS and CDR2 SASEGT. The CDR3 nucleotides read TGTGCCAGCAGTGAAGATGGCGGGAGCAATCAGCCCCAGCATTTT. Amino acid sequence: CASSEDGGSNQPQHF.

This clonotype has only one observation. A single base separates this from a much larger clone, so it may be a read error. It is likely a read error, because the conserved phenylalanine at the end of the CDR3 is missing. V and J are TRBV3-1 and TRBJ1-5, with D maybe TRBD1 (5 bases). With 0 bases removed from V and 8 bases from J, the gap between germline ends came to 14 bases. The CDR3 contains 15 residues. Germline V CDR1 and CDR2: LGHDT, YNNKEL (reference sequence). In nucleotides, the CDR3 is TGTGCCAGCAGCCAAGACCCGGGACCCATGGAGCCCCAGCATCTT. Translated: CASSQDPGPMEPQHL.